These T cell receptor beta chains were read from a single sample in a study of HIV-infected children after antiretroviral therapy interruption. TCRdb fed the 3' RACE reads into MiXCR, producing one record per CDR3 protein. The profile shows 90,000 or so distinct CDR3 sequences, 5.5% to 8.5% of them singletons. The sample here was CD45RA+ CD4+ T cells from PBMCs, pooled from several time points, taken from a donor given antiretroviral therapy, either interrupted or continuous. The receptors were sampled from a pool of human donors with HIV. Both conserved end residues are part of each CDR3. Each record gives: V gene, D gene, CDR3 length, J gene, clone size, CDR3 DNA, CDR3 protein. A D gene is named only where the DNA matches it firmly. Some rows have no size entry. The others give once, few or many, or a class for an expanded clone.

TRBV19	NA	14	TRBJ2-1	many	TGTGCCAGTACCCCCAGGGGCTCCTACAATGAGCAGTTCTTC	CASTPRGSYNEQFF
TRBV29-1	NA	15	TRBJ1-4	many	TGCAGCGTTGCCGAGGCCTTTTCGAACTTTGAAAAACTGTTTTTT	CSVAEAFSNFEKLFF
TRBV25-1	NA	17	TRBJ1-5	many	TGTGCCAGCAGTGGGGCCCGGGACACGGTTGGCAATCAGCCCCAGCATTTT	CASSGARDTVGNQPQHF
TRBV3-1	TRBD2	14	TRBJ2-5	many	TGTGCCAGCACCGCCTCGGCTAGCGGAAAGACCCAGTACTTC	CASTASASGKTQYF
TRBV24-1	TRBD1	16	TRBJ2-7	many	TGTGCCACCAGTGATAAATCCGGGACAGGGTCCTACGAGCAGTACTTC	CATSDKSGTGSYEQYF
TRBV3-1	TRBD1	14	TRBJ2-5	many	TGTGCCAGCAGCCCGGACAGGGACCAAGAGACCCAGTACTTC	CASSPDRDQETQYF
TRBV3-1	TRBD1	18	TRBJ1-1	NA	TGTGCCAGCAGCCAAGGTCCCTTACAGGGGGCCCTGAACACTGAAGCTTTCTTT	CASSQGPLQGALNTEAFF
TRBV11-2	TRBD2	13	TRBJ2-7	many	TGTGCCAGCACTAGCGGGGGTACCTACGAGCAGTACTTC	CASTSGGTYEQYF
TRBV12-3/TRBV12-4	NA	13	TRBJ1-1	few	TGTGCCAGCAGAGGGGATTCATACACTGAAGCTTTCTTT	CASRGDSYTEAFF
TRBV20-1	NA	12	TRBJ1-5	many	TGCAGTGCTAGAGCCAGCGGTCAGCCCCAGCATTTT	CSARASGQPQHF
TRBV5-1	NA	13	TRBJ2-7	many	TGCGCCAGCAGTTCAATAGCGGCACACGAGCAGTACTTC	CASSSIAAHEQYF
TRBV14	NA	13	TRBJ1-2	few	TGTGCCAGCAGCCAAGATTGGAGAAGTGGCTACACCTTC	CASSQDWRSGYTF
TRBV3-1	NA	14	TRBJ1-5	many	TGTGCCAGCAGCCAAGTGGGGGTAAGTCAGCCCCAGCATTTT	CASSQVGVSQPQHF
TRBV7-2	NA	13	TRBJ2-1	few	TGTGCCAGCAGCTTAGGAGGGTCCGGGGAGCTGTTCTTC	CASSLGGSGELFF
TRBV28	TRBD1	17	TRBJ2-7	many	TGTGCCAGCAGCCCAAACCCCGGGACAGGGAGCTCCTACGAGCAGTACTTC	CASSPNPGTGSSYEQYF
TRBV3-1	NA	12	TRBJ2-1	many	TGTGCCAGCAGCCAGACGTACAATGAGCAGTTCTTC	CASSQTYNEQFF
TRBV29-1	NA	11	TRBJ1-1	NA	TGCAGCGTCCTGAGCAGATACGAAGCTTTCTTT	CSVLSRYEAFF
TRBV19	NA	13	TRBJ1-1	NA	TGTGCCAGTAGTAATGCCCTTATCGGTGAAGCTTTCTTT	CASSNALIGEAFF
TRBV19	TRBD2	16	TRBJ2-2	many	TGTGCCAGTAGTCTGGGACTACTCACCGGCACCGGGGAGCTGTTTTTT	CASSLGLLTGTGELFF
TRBV7-9	NA	13	TRBJ2-2	NA	TGTGCCAGCAGAGGTATTTACACCGGGGAGCTGTTTTTT	CASRGIYTGELFF
TRBV11-3	TRBD1	15	TRBJ2-3	many	TGTGCCAGCAGCATAGGGGACAGGGGTGATGATACGCAGTATTTT	CASSIGDRGDDTQYF
TRBV20-1	TRBD2	15	TRBJ2-3	NA	TGCAGTGCTAGCGAGGCTAGCGGAAGCACAGATACGCAGTATTTT	CSASEASGSTDTQYF
TRBV6-5	TRBD2	16	TRBJ2-1	many	TGTGCCAGCAGTTATATCCAGCTAGCGGGAGTGAGTGAGCAGTTCTTC	CASSYIQLAGVSEQFF
TRBV7-8	NA	13	TRBJ2-7	NA	TGTGCCAACAGCACGGTGAGGGGTTACGAGCAGTACTTC	CANSTVRGYEQYF
TRBV29-1	TRBD1	15	TRBJ2-2	many	TGCAGCGTTGAGTACAGGGGTTATAACACCGGGGAGCTGTTTTTT	CSVEYRGYNTGELFF
TRBV20-1	NA	14	TRBJ2-2	many	TGCAGTGCTAGAGGAGGAGCGAACACCGGGGAGCTGTTTTTT	CSARGGANTGELFF
TRBV3-1	NA	15	TRBJ2-7	many	TGTGCCAGCAGCCAAGTGGGGGGGGCCTCCTACGAGCAGTACTTC	CASSQVGGASYEQYF
TRBV28	TRBD2	15	TRBJ2-1	many	TGTGCCAGCAGTGGGGCGGGAGGTTCCTACAATGAGCAGTTCTTC	CASSGAGGSYNEQFF
TRBV6-6	NA	16	TRBJ1-6	many	TGTGCCAGCAGTTACCCCCAGGACCCAAAAAATTCACCCCTCCACTTT	CASSYPQDPKNSPLHF
TRBV10-1	NA	13	TRBJ1-2	NA	TGCGCCAGCAGGGAGGGCAGCATCCATGGCTACACCTTC	CASREGSIHGYTF
TRBV20-1	NA	13	TRBJ2-1	NA	TGCAGTGCTAGAGATGGAGGGGTCAGTGAGCAGTTCTTC	CSARDGGVSEQFF
TRBV6-1	NA	16	TRBJ2-7	few	TGTGCCAGCAGTGAAAATCTGTCGGGGGTCCCCTACGAGCAGTACTTC	CASSENLSGVPYEQYF
TRBV18	NA	12	TRBJ2-7	many	TGTGCCAGCTCAATGGACAGAAACGAGCAGTACTTC	CASSMDRNEQYF
TRBV3-1	NA	16	TRBJ1-1	NA	TGTGCCAGCAGCCCAAAGGACAGAAGGCAGAACACTGAAGCTTTCTTT	CASSPKDRRQNTEAFF
TRBV20-1	NA	15	TRBJ2-7	many	TGCAGTGCTAGAGAAACCGCGGGGGCTCACTACGAGCAGTACTTC	CSARETAGAHYEQYF
TRBV28	NA	15	TRBJ2-3	few	TGTGCCAGCAGTTTCGGGGGTGCTAGCACAGATACGCAGTATTTT	CASSFGGASTDTQYF
TRBV12-3/TRBV12-4	NA	13	TRBJ2-7	many	TGTGCCAGCAGTTTGCGGGTAAGGTACGAGCAGTACTTC	CASSLRVRYEQYF
TRBV28	NA	14	TRBJ1-2	many	TGTGCCAGCCCCGTTAAGAGTCCTAACTATGGCTACACCTTC	CASPVKSPNYGYTF
TRBV27	TRBD1	13	TRBJ2-7	few	TGTGCCAGCAGTTTACCGGGACAGGGAGAGCAGTACTTC	CASSLPGQGEQYF
TRBV7-3	NA	15	TRBJ2-4	many	TGTGCCAGCAGCGAGGGGACCGCAGCCAAAAACATTCAGTACTTC	CASSEGTAAKNIQYF
TRBV19	NA	13	TRBJ2-7	few	TGTGCCAGTGGTGACCGGGACAACTATGAACAGTACTTC	CASGDRDNYEQYF
TRBV29-1	NA	13	TRBJ2-5	NA	TGCAGCGTTGGTCGACAGCCCCAAGAGACCCAGTACTTC	CSVGRQPQETQYF
TRBV21-1	NA	16	TRBJ2-7	many	TGTGCCAGCAGCAAACTAGCGGGCGTGCTGATAAACGAGCAGTACTTC	CASSKLAGVLINEQYF
TRBV5-4	NA	14	TRBJ1-2	medium-sized	TGTGCCAGCAGCCCAAGCAGGGAAAACTATGGCTACACCTTC	CASSPSRENYGYTF
TRBV2	NA	18	TRBJ2-3	few	TGTGCGTGGGGGGAAACGGCGGCTACCTTAGCGGGCACAGATACGCAGTATTTT	CAWGETAATLAGTDTQYF
TRBV27	TRBD1	17	TRBJ1-5	many	TGTGCCAGCAGAAAATCCACAGGGGGTTATAGCAATCAGCCCCAGCATTTT	CASRKSTGGYSNQPQHF
TRBV5-1	TRBD1	15	TRBJ1-1	few	TGCGCCAGCAGCTTGTTCGGACAGGCGAACACTGAAGCTTTCTTT	CASSLFGQANTEAFF
TRBV30	NA	16	TRBJ1-2	NA	TGTGCCTGGAGTGTCTCGCTGGGGGTGCGGATCTATGGCTACACCTTC	CAWSVSLGVRIYGYTF
TRBV12-3/TRBV12-4	NA	13	TRBJ2-1	NA	TGTGCCACCGCAGCAGGGGTCAACAATGAGCAGTTCTTC	CATAAGVNNEQFF
TRBV20-1	TRBD2	14	TRBJ2-7	few	TGCAGTGCGCCTAGCGGGGGGATCCGCTACGAGCAGTACTTC	CSAPSGGIRYEQYF
TRBV6-6	NA	14	TRBJ2-7	NA	TGTGCCAGCAGTTACTCCGCGCGGGGAGAGGAGCAGTACTTC	CASSYSARGEEQYF
TRBV7-8	NA	11	TRBJ2-7	many	TGTGCCAGCAGCCCACGGAACGAGCAGTACTTC	CASSPRNEQYF
TRBV5-6	TRBD1	15	TRBJ1-1	many	TGTGCCAGCAGCTTGGCCGGGACAGGGACCACTGAAGCTTTCTTT	CASSLAGTGTTEAFF
TRBV18	NA	15	TRBJ1-5	many	TGTGCCAGCTCACCGAGGGGGACACCGGAGGAGCCCCAGCATTTT	CASSPRGTPEEPQHF
TRBV20-1	NA	12	TRBJ2-7	many	TGCAGTGTCCCGCGCACGAGCTACGAGCAGTACTTC	CSVPRTSYEQYF